What follows are 19 T cell receptor beta chains derived from one specimen sequenced in a study of CD8+CD57+ T cells in acquired aplastic anemia. The study profiled TCR beta VDJ and CDR3 using genomic DNA as template. One entry per CDR3 protein results from TCRdb running MiXCR on the reads. The sample has roughly 180,000 distinct CDR3 sequences, roughly half seen once. Sequenced material: sorted CD4+, CD8+, or CD8+CD57+ T cells (not recorded which) from PBMCs. The receptors here all came from a human donor in good health.

The rearrangement uses TRBV5-1 and TRBJ2-5; D may be TRBD1 (6 bases). Germline V gene lookup returns CDR1 SGHRS and CDR2 YFSETQ. The CDR3 loop spans 17 amino acids. V was trimmed by 0 bases and J by 2 bases, leaving 17 bases between them. In DNA form, the CDR3 reads TGCGCCAGCAGCTTGGTCCTGAGACCACAGGGTCAAGAGACCCAGTACTTC. It encodes CASSLVLRPQGQETQYF.

As for this clonotype: No conserved phenylalanine or tryptophan ends this CDR3, so it is likely a read error. Because the CDR3's place on the DNA is in doubt, the DNA is left out and the CDR3 is given as listed by TCRdb. The rearrangement links TRBV6-4 to TRBJ1-4; the table's D gene call, TRBD1, was not cross checked with the DNA. From germline, CDR1 is MRHNA and CDR2 SNTAGT. The CDR3 numbers 10 amino acids, ends counted. This CDR3 is CASRTGTGTK.

In this sample, this clonotype turned up many times. The chain has TRBV7-6 and TRBJ1-5, with 10 bases matching TRBD1. Germline V CDR1 and CDR2: SGHVS, FNYEAQ. CDR3 size: 15 residues. The junction had 6 bases not matched to a gene; V was cut back by 3 bases and J by 7 bases. For the CDR3, the DNA is TGTGCCAGCAGCTTCGGGACAGGGGCGGGCCAGCCCCAGCATTTT. Protein sequence: CASSFGTGAGQPQHF.

This clonotype appeared once. V and J are TRBV29-1 and TRBJ2-3, with unresolved D. V was cut by 7 bases and J by 6 bases, with 26 bases left in between. This CDR3 is 16 amino acids long. The germline V gene encodes CDR1 SQVTM and CDR2 ANQGSEA. The chain's CDR3 is CSDGRDFQRTGDTQYF. CDR3 nucleotide sequence: TGCAGCGACGGAAGGGATTTCCAGAGAACCGGGGATACGCAGTATTTT.

The gene calls are TRBV2 and TRBJ2-7; TRBD1 aligns across 7 bases. The CDR3 has 15 amino acids. J lost 5 bases, V lost 6 bases, and 13 bases had no gene match. The germline gives CDR1 SNHLY, CDR2 FYNNEI. The CDR3 loop is CASRRRQGSGDEQYF. The CDR3, as DNA: TGTGCCAGCAGGCGGAGACAGGGTAGTGGCGACGAGCAGTACTTC. Full variable domain (rest looked up from reference TRBV2 and TRBJ2-7): EPEVTQTPSHQVTQMGQEVILRCVPISNHLYFYWYRQILGQKVEFLVSFYNNEISEKSEIFDDQFSVERPDGSNFTLKIRSTKLEDSAMYFCASRRRQGSGDEQYFGPGTRLTVT.

The sample holds many counts of this clonotype. The V gene is TRBV27, the J gene TRBJ2-7, with 8 bases fitting TRBD1. The germline V gene encodes CDR1 MNHEY and CDR2 SMNVEV (reference sequence). This CDR3 spans 13 amino acids. V shed 5 bases, J shed 5 bases, and the junction held 5 bases outside the gene matches. CDR3 sequence reads: CASSLRTGNEQYF. Here the CDR3 DNA reads TGTGCCAGCAGTCTTCGGACAGGGAACGAGCAGTACTTC.

The chain combines TRBV5-1 with TRBJ1-2; D gene ambiguous. The germline V gene encodes CDR1 SGHRS and CDR2 YFSETQ. With 3 bases removed from V and 2 bases from J, the gap between germline ends came to 5 bases. The CDR3 is 12 residues long. The CDR3 bases are TGCGCCAGCAGCTCAGAGAACTATGGCTACACCTTC. This sequence encodes CASSSENYGYTF.

This clonotype was detected many times. J is TRBJ1-5 and V is TRBV2, with unresolved D. The CDR3 runs 14 residues. V lost 5 bases and J 7 bases, leaving 15 bases between the germline ends. Per germline, CDR1 SNHLY and CDR2 FYNNEI. CDR3 loop: CASSSFGFGQPQHF. The CDR3 nucleotides read TGTGCCAGCAGTTCGTTCGGGTTCGGCCAGCCCCAGCATTTT.

This clonotype showed up many times. The chain uses TRBV7-9 and TRBJ1-2; D might be TRBD1 (6 bases). Trimming cost V 2 bases and J 6 bases, with 19 bases left between them. CDR3 size: 16 residues. The germline V gene encodes CDR1 SEHNR and CDR2 FQNEAQ (reference sequence). CDR3 sequence: CASSLKGHSASDGYTF. DNA of the CDR3: TGTGCCAGCAGCTTAAAGGGACATTCGGCTTCCGATGGCTACACCTTC.

The rearrangement links TRBV20-1 to TRBJ1-6, with TRBD1 identical over 10 bases. The germline gives CDR1 DFQATT, CDR2 SNEGSKA (reference sequence). V dropped 5 bases and J dropped 7; count of bases not matched to a gene: 8. The CDR3 consists of 15 residues. As DNA, the CDR3 is TGCAGTGCTGACAGGGGGCGAGGAGGAAATTCACCCCTCCACTTT. It yields the protein CSADRGRGGNSPLHF.

This clonotype appeared many times. The chain employs TRBV19 and TRBJ2-3; tentative D call: TRBD2 (6 bases). Germline values: CDR1 LNHDA, CDR2 SQIVND (reference sequence). The CDR3 spans 15 residues. V lost 7 bases, J lost 2 bases, and 16 bases lay in between. This CDR3 is CASKKRVLNTDTQYF. CDR3 coding DNA: TGTGCCAGTAAGAAGCGGGTCCTAAACACAGATACGCAGTATTTT.

The V and J genes are TRBV5-1 and TRBJ1-2; TRBD1 might be the D (6 bases). CDR1 is SGHRS and CDR2 is YFSETQ in the germline V gene. Trimming cost V 4 bases and J 3 bases, with 16 bases left between them. The CDR3 runs to 15 residues. CDR3 DNA sequence: TGCGCCAGCAGCATCTCCGGGACATACGACTATGGCTACACCTTC. This sequence encodes CASSISGTYDYGYTF.

This clonotype was seen ten or more times. The CDR3 DNA sequence: TGTGCCAGCAGTACTCTCCGGTATGGGAACAATGAGCAGTTCTTC. It is translated as CASSTLRYGNNEQFF. This chain connects TRBV6-1 to TRBJ2-1; D ambiguous. Per the germline V gene, CDR1 is MNHNS and CDR2 is SASEGT. The CDR3 covers 15 residues. V was pared by 5 bases and J by 5 bases, with 16 bases between.

CDR3 nucleotide sequence: TGCAGTGCCTCGACAGGGCCAAATCAGCCCCAGCATTTT. Its protein is CSASTGPNQPQHF. The chain has TRBV20-1 and TRBJ1-5, with TRBD1 identical over 7 bases. CDR3 length: 13 residues. Trimming took 6 bases from V and 4 from J; bases not matched to a gene: 6. CDR1 DFQATT and CDR2 SNEGSKA come from the germline V gene (reference sequence).

The genes are TRBV15 and TRBJ2-1; TRBD1 matches 9 bases. In germline, CDR1 is LNHNV, CDR2 YYDKDF (reference sequence). CDR3 length equals 15 residues. The V segment lost 2 bases and the J segment 4 bases; nucleotides outside the gene matches: 3. The CDR3 bases are TGTGCCACCAGCAGATCGACAGGGGGTTACAATGAGCAGTTCTTC. Protein: CATSRSTGGYNEQFF.

This clonotype was observed at least ten times. The chain joins TRBV20-1 to TRBJ1-3; D is unresolved. Germline loops: CDR1 DFQATT, CDR2 SNEGSKA (reference sequence). The CDR3 has 14 amino acids. V was shortened by 6 bases and J by 0 bases, with 12 bases between the two germline ends. The DNA for the CDR3 is TGCAGTGCCCTGGACTGGAACTCTGGAAACACCATATATTTT. This translates into CSALDWNSGNTIYF.

V and J are TRBV2 and TRBJ1-1; 7 bases match TRBD1. J lost 4 bases, V lost 7 bases, and 9 bases had no gene match. The CDR3 has 14 amino acids. The germline V gene has CDR1 SNHLY and CDR2 FYNNEI. The DNA for the CDR3 is TGTGCCAGCACCGGTACAGGGGCGGTCACTGAAGCTTTCTTT. Translation: CASTGTGAVTEAFF. Supplemented by reference TRBV2 and TRBJ1-1, the full variable domain reads EPEVTQTPSHQVTQMGQEVILRCVPISNHLYFYWYRQILGQKVEFLVSFYNNEISEKSEIFDDQFSVERPDGSNFTLKIRSTKLEDSAMYFCASTGTGAVTEAFFGQGTRLTVV.

The V and J genes are TRBV2 and TRBJ1-6, with TRBD1 as a possible D gene (5 bases). V lost 8 bases to trimming and J lost 7 bases, with 12 bases between them. The CDR3 loop spans 13 amino acids. Germline assignment: CDR1 SNHLY and CDR2 FYNNEI. CDR3 sequence: CASRDGGNSPLHF. The CDR3 bases are TGTGCCAGCCGGGACGGGGGGAATTCACCCCTCCACTTT.

This clonotype was found many times. The chain joins TRBV6-1 to TRBJ1-2; perhaps TRBD1 as D (6 bases). Per the germline V gene, CDR1 is MNHNS and CDR2 is SASEGT. The germline V and J ends were trimmed by 6 bases and 2 bases, with 10 bases remaining between them. The CDR3 is made up of 13 amino acids. CDR3 in amino acids: CASRGGLNYGYTF. DNA for the CDR3: TGTGCCAGCAGGGGGGGCTTAAACTATGGCTACACCTTC.